The 16 T cell receptor beta chains below all came from one sample that was sequenced in a study of metastatic and nonmetastatic thyroid tumors. MiXCR was used by TCRdb to re-call the PCR reads. This table has about 48,000 clones, approximately 20% appearing once. Not a single patient had been given any form of treatment at any point before undergoing thyroid surgery. The material sequenced was blood. These receptors were taken from a male donor with papillary thyroid cancer or a benign thyroid nodule (not recorded which). Some clones in this sample may be carry-over from other donors' samples.

This sequence joins TRBV29-1 and TRBJ2-5; the D is unclear. The germline CDR1 and CDR2 sequences are SQVTM and ANQGSEA. The CDR3 extends over 16 amino acids. Trimming cost V 6 bases and J 5 bases, with 25 bases left between them. The CDR3 nucleotides are TGCAGCGTCGATGGCGTGGTCCACAAGCAGCAGGAGACCCAGTACTTC. Its translation is CSVDGVVHKQQETQYF.

This clone was recorded many times. The chain joins TRBV5-4 to TRBJ2-5; 12 bases line up with TRBD2. After removal of 1 base from V and 5 bases from J, the junction contained 6 bases not matched to a gene. CDR1 and CDR2 (germline): SGHNT, YYREEE (reference sequence). This CDR3 has 16 amino acids. This CDR3 reads CASSLLAGGPKETQYF. CDR3 nucleotide sequence: TGTGCCAGCAGCTTGCTAGCGGGGGGGCCTAAGGAGACCCAGTACTTC.

Ten or more counts support this clone. The chain links TRBV18 to TRBJ1-2; the D gene is possibly TRBD1 (6 bases). V lost 3 bases to trimming and J lost 2 bases, with 13 bases between them. Germline V CDR1 and CDR2: KGHSH, LQKENI. The CDR3 is 15 residues long. This CDR3 is CASSPEAGANYGYTF. In nucleotides, the CDR3 is TGTGCCAGCTCACCCGAGGCAGGGGCCAACTATGGCTACACCTTC.

There are many counts of this clone. The chain has TRBV19 and TRBJ1-1; D ambiguous. Trimming cost V 5 bases and J 1 base, with 11 bases left between them. Looked up from germline, CDR1 is LNHDA and CDR2 is SQIVND (reference sequence). This CDR3 has 14 amino acids. The CDR3 sequence: CASSWSAGNTEAFF. CDR3 bases: TGTGCCAGTAGTTGGTCGGCCGGGAACACTGAAGCTTTCTTT.

Ten or more counts support this clone. The genes are TRBV6-1 and TRBJ1-1; tentative D call: TRBD1 (6 bases). V was shortened by 1 base and J by 1 base, with 10 bases between the two germline ends. Germline assignment: CDR1 MNHNS and CDR2 SASEGT. The CDR3 has 15 residues. CDR3 DNA: TGTGCCAGCAGTGAAGTTGGGACACCGAACACTGAAGCTTTCTTT. As protein: CASSEVGTPNTEAFF.

In its sample, this clone was seen many times. This chain links TRBV30 with TRBJ1-3, with D possibly being TRBD1 (5 bases). Trimming pared 2 bases from V and 6 bases from J, leaving 11 bases between. The germline V gene has CDR1 GTSNPN and CDR2 SVGIG (reference sequence). There are 13 residues in the CDR3. The CDR3 nucleotides read TGTGCCTGGAGTTCAGGGATAGAAAACACCATATATTTT. Its protein is CAWSSGIENTIYF.

This clone was counted only a few times. This sequence joins TRBV27 and TRBJ1-2; no clear D gene. The CDR3 covers 14 residues. Germline CDR1 reads MNHEY; CDR2 reads SMNVEV (reference sequence). With 6 bases removed from V and 6 bases from J, the gap between germline ends came to 17 bases. CDR3 DNA: TGTGCCAGCAGCTCGGCAGGAGCATATGATGGCTACACCTTC. It codes for CASSSAGAYDGYTF.

This clone was seen at least ten times. The CDR3 region is CASSLGHSNYGYTF. In nucleotides, the CDR3 is TGTGCCAGCAGTTTGGGACACTCTAACTATGGCTACACCTTC. The V call is TRBV6-1, the J call TRBJ1-2, with D perhaps TRBD1 (6 bases). The germline V gene has CDR1 MNHNS and CDR2 SASEGT. V lost 5 bases and J lost 0, with 10 bases in between. The CDR3 covers 14 residues.

By sample fraction, this clone is medium-sized. The chain joins TRBV12-3 or TRBV12-4 to TRBJ2-7; possibly TRBD1 or TRBD2 for D (5 bases each). Trimming pared 3 bases from V and 3 bases from J, leaving 9 bases between. The CDR3 sequence is 13 residues long. The CDR3 here is CASSLGRNYEQYF. The CDR3 bases are TGTGCCAGCAGTTTGGGACGGAACTACGAGCAGTACTTC.

This clone was seen many times. The chain joins TRBV30 to TRBJ1-2, with a possible D match to TRBD1 (6 bases). The germline gives CDR1 GTSNPN, CDR2 SVGIG (reference sequence). V was clipped by 0 bases and J by 4 bases, with 15 bases between them. This CDR3 is 15 amino acids long. The DNA of the CDR3 is TGTGCCTGGAGTGTAGGGGGGGGGCGCGGCTATGGCTACACCTTC. Amino acid sequence: CAWSVGGGRGYGYTF.

In its sample, this clone was seen a few times. The genes are TRBV6-1 and TRBJ2-7, with no clear D. Germline V lookup: CDR1 MNHNS, CDR2 SASEGT. This CDR3 has 15 amino acids. V was shortened by 4 bases and J by 2 bases, with 15 bases between the two germline ends. DNA of the CDR3: TGTGCCAGCAGTGTGGGAAAGTACTCCACCTACGAGCAGTACTTC. It specifies CASSVGKYSTYEQYF.

This chain links TRBV5-1 with TRBJ1-1; unclear D gene. This CDR3 has 13 amino acids. V lost 7 bases and J lost 1, with 11 bases in between. CDR1 SGHRS and CDR2 YFSETQ come from the germline V gene. CDR3 nucleotide sequence: TGCGCCAGCGGTTTTGATGGGAACACTGAAGCTTTCTTT. This sequence encodes CASGFDGNTEAFF.

Remarks on this clone: It may be a read error: a sequence one base away is much more abundant. The CDR3 sequence is CSASHKSGGPYEQYF. CDR3 nucleotide sequence: TGCAGTGCTAGTCACAAATCGGGAGGGCCCTACGAGCAGTACTTC. The chain links TRBV20-1 to TRBJ2-7; 8 bases fit TRBD2. Germline CDR1 is DFQATT and CDR2 is SNEGSKA (reference sequence). The V gene end was trimmed by 3 bases and the J gene end by 2 bases; junction bases not matched to a gene: 9. The CDR3 runs to 15 residues.

This clone has more than one count but fewer than ten. This rearrangement joins TRBV12-3 or TRBV12-4 to TRBJ1-5, with D maybe TRBD1 (5 bases). The CDR3 length is 15 residues. V was cut by 1 base and J by 6 bases, with 13 bases left in between. CDR3 coding DNA: TGTGCCAGCAGTTTAGGGAGGGGAGCAGGTCAGCCCCAGCATTTT. Protein product: CASSLGRGAGQPQHF.

This clone is medium-sized within its sample. In DNA, the CDR3 is TGCGCCAGCAGCTTCCCGGGACAGGGGACCACTGAAGCTTTCTTT. Translation: CASSFPGQGTTEAFF. This chain links TRBV10-2 with TRBJ1-1, with 10 bases matching TRBD1. V lost 6 bases to trimming and J lost 4 bases; unmatched junction nucleotides: 8. This CDR3 region has 15 residues. Germline loops: CDR1 WSHSY, CDR2 SAAADI.

V is TRBV20-1 and J is TRBJ2-7; 7 nucleotides agree with TRBD1. Per the germline V gene, CDR1 is DFQATT and CDR2 is SNEGSKA (reference sequence). The V and J ends lost 3 bases and 4 bases, in that order; junction bases with no gene match: 6. The CDR3 totals 13 residues. The CDR3 bases are TGCAGTGCTAGGTGGGACAGAGAATACGAGCAGTACTTC. It codes for CSARWDREYEQYF.